The rows below give T cell receptor beta chains drawn from one sample of a study of shared clonotypes between healthy human individuals. Using immunoSEQ multiplex PCR, the repertoire was profiled, and TCRdb retains in-frame clones only, with some absent. In the table there are 550,000 to 750,000 clones, under 95% of which are singletons. The sample comprised naive CD8+ T cells sorted from blood. Source of these receptors: a man aged 25-40 years in good health. CDR3s include the opening cysteine and the closing phenylalanine or tryptophan. The D gene is left open where the match is weak. Where a row states a size, it is once, few, many or the class of an expanded clone; other rows omit it.

TRBV28,TRBJ1-2,-,-,TGTGCCAGCAGTTCCCGCGAGGGAGACGGCTACACCTTC,CASSSREGDGYTF
TRBV4-1,TRBJ1-5,once,TRBD1,TGCGCCAGCAGCCAAGTAGTAACAGGGGCCCAGCCCCAGCATTTT,CASSQVVTGAQPQHF
TRBV29-1,TRBJ2-3,once,-,TGCAGCGTTGAAGGGGGTAGCGGTTACACAGATACGCAGTATTTT,CSVEGGSGYTDTQYF
TRBV27,TRBJ2-7,-,-,TGTGCCAGCAGCTGGGACGGCTACGAGCAGTACTTC,CASSWDGYEQYF
TRBV11-2,TRBJ2-7,-,-,TGTGCCAGCAGCTGGATAACAGGGTACGAGCAGTACTTC,CASSWITGYEQYF
TRBV4-2,TRBJ2-1,-,-,TGTGCCAGCAGCCAAGATATGGGCGATGAGCAGTTCTTC,CASSQDMGDEQFF
TRBV4-1,TRBJ2-7,-,-,TGCGCCAGCAGCCAACTAGCCAACCAAGGCTACGAGCAGTACTTC,CASSQLANQGYEQYF
TRBV14,TRBJ2-2,-,-,TGTGCCAGCAGCGGGAACACCGGGGAGCTGTTTTTT,CASSGNTGELFF
TRBV7-9,TRBJ1-2,-,-,TGTGCCAGCAGCTTCTTAGGGGTCAGCGGCTACACCTTC,CASSFLGVSGYTF
TRBV6-1,TRBJ1-5,-,TRBD1,TGTGCCAGCTGCCGAGGGGGCCCCATTCAGCCCCAGCATTTT,CASCRGGPIQPQHF
TRBV28,TRBJ2-7,-,TRBD1,TGTGCCAGCAGTTTGGGCAGCAGGGGGCCATACGAGCAGTACTTC,CASSLGSRGPYEQYF
TRBV28,TRBJ2-2,once,-,TGTGCCAGCCTAAGTGTGGACCGAACCACCGGGGAGCTGTTTTTT,CASLSVDRTTGELFF
TRBV28,TRBJ2-7,once,-,TGTGCCAGCAGCTCTGTAACCTACGAGCAGTACTTC,CASSSVTYEQYF
TRBV15,TRBJ2-5,once,TRBD2,TGTGCCACCAGCGAGGGACTAGCGGATGGGGAGACCCAGTACTTC,CATSEGLADGETQYF
TRBV10-3,TRBJ2-2,-,-,TGTGCCATCAAGGGTGACACCGGGGAGCTGTTTTTT,CAIKGDTGELFF
TRBV7-2,TRBJ1-1,-,-,TGTGCCACCAACCTTTGGGGACGGACCAACACTGAAGCTTTCTTT,CATNLWGRTNTEAFF
TRBV30,TRBJ2-7,once,TRBD1,TGTGCCTCCACCGGGACAGGGGGCTCCTACGAGCAGTACTTC,CASTGTGGSYEQYF
TRBV19,TRBJ2-5,-,-,TGTGCCAGTAGTCCGGGACTGCTAAGAGGGGAGACCCAGTACTTC,CASSPGLLRGETQYF